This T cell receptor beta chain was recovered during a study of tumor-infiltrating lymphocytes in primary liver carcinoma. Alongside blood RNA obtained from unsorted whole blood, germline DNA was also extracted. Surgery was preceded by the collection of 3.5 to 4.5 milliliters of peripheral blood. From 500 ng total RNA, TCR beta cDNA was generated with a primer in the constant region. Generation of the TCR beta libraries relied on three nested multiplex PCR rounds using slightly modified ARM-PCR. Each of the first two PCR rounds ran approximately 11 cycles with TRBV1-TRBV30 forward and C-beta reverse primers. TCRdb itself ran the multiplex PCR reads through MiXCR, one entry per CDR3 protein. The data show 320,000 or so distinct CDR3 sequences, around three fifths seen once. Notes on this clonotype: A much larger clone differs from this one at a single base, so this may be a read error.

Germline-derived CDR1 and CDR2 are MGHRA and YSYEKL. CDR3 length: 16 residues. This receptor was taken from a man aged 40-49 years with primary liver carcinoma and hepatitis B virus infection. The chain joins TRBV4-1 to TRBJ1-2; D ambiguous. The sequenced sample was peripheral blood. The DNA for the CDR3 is TGCGCCAGCAGCAAAGATCCCCAGCGATCTAACTATGGCTACACCTTC. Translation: CASSKDPQRSNYGYTF.